These T cell receptor beta chains were read from a single sample in a study of shared clonotypes between healthy human individuals. Measured with immunoSEQ multiplex PCR; TCRdb has only the in-frame clones, and not every one. This sample has millions of clones, with approximately 94% found just once. Sequencing used naive CD8+ T cells sorted from blood. The receptors were sampled from a man between 18 and 29 years old in good health. The conserved cysteine and the conserved F or W are not part of the CDR3 here. Each record gives: V gene, J gene, CDR3 protein.

TRBV7-9	TRBJ2-7	ASSTSGYEQY
TRBV7-9	TRBJ2-7	ASMDRSYEQY
TRBV4-3	TRBJ1-6	ASSQEWGSGYNSPLH
TRBV6-5	TRBJ2-7	ASRHGGSYEQY
TRBV11-2	TRBJ2-7	ASRDVEQY
TRBV6-5	TRBJ1-4	ASSYSGEKLF
TRBV11-2	TRBJ2-7	ASSLGTSGTYEQY
TRBV4-1	TRBJ2-5	ASSQDFLDQETQY
TRBV30	TRBJ1-6	AGGQGYSPLH
TRBV2	TRBJ2-7	ASRMGALSYEQY
TRBV25-1	TRBJ2-2	ASSEGSGELF
TRBV7-8	TRBJ2-7	ASSLEGGPYEQY
TRBV10-3	TRBJ1-1	AISESRGLNTEAF
TRBV30	TRBJ2-7	AWSVLQGGSDEQY
TRBV5-1	TRBJ1-4	ASSADRAEKLF
TRBV2	TRBJ1-1	ASSGSPPDTEAF
TRBV19	TRBJ2-1	ASSFGEPYNEQF
TRBV5-5	TRBJ2-7	ASSLVHNRDYAYEQY
TRBV7-2	TRBJ2-5	ASSGYLFGNQETQY
TRBV27	TRBJ2-7	ASRVYDSYEQY
TRBV4-1	TRBJ2-2	ASSQEQGTVTGELF
TRBV13	TRBJ2-7	ASSLERGGQIYEQY